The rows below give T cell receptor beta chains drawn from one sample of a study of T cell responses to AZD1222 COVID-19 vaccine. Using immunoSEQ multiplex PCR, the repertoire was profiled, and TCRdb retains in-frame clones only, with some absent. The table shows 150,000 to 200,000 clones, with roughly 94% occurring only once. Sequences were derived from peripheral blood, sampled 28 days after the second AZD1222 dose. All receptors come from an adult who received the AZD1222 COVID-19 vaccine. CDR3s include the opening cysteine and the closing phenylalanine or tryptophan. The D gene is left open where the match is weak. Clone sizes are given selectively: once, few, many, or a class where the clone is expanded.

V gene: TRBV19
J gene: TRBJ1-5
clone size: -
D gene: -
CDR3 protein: CASHEGFGPQHF
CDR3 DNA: TGTGCCAGCCATGAGGGATTTGGGCCCCAGCATTTT

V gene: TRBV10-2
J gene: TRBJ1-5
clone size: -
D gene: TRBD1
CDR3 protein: CASRDTGGIQPQHF
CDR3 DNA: TGCGCCAGCAGGGACACAGGGGGCATTCAGCCCCAGCATTTT

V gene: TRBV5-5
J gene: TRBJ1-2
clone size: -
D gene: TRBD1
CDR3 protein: CASSLTGPYGYTF
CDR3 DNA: TGTGCCAGCAGCCTGACAGGGCCCTATGGCTACACCTTC

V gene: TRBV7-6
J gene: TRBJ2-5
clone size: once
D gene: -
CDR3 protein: CASSLAWGGETQYF
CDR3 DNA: TGTGCCAGCAGCTTAGCCTGGGGGGGCGAGACCCAGTACTTC

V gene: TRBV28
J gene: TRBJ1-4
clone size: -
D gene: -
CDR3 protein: CASSSRGRGKTNEKLFF
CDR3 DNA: TGTGCCAGCAGCTCCCGGGGCCGGGGGAAGACTAATGAAAAACTGTTTTTT

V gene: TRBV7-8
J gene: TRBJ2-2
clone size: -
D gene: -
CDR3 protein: CASSLRAQAGELFF
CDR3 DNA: TGTGCCAGCAGCTTGAGGGCGCAGGCCGGGGAGCTGTTTTTT

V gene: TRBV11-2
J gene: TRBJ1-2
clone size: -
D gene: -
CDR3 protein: CASSQRFDYGYTF
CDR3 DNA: TGTGCCAGCAGCCAAAGGTTTGACTATGGCTACACCTTC

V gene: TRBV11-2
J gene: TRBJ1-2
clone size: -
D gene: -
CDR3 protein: CASSQGDQDYGYTF
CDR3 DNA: TGTGCCAGCAGCCAAGGGGATCAAGACTATGGCTACACCTTC

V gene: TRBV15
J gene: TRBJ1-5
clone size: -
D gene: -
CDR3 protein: CATSGGFNQPQHF
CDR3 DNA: TGTGCCACCAGCGGGGGTTTCAATCAGCCCCAGCATTTT

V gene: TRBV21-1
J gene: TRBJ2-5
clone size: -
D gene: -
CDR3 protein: CASQTRDSGETQYF
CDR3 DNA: TGTGCCAGCCAAACTAGGGACAGTGGGGAGACCCAGTACTTC

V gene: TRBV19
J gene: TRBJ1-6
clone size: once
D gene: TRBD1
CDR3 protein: CASGTGSDSPLHF
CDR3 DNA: TGTGCCAGTGGGACAGGGTCCGATTCACCCCTCCACTTT

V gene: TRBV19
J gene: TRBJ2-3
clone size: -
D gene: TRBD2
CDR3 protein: CASSRAGDHTQYF
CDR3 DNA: TGTGCCAGTAGTAGAGCGGGAGACCATACGCAGTATTTT

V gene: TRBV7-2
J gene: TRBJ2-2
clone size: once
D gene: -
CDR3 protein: CASSFIRTGELFF
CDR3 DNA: TGTGCCAGCAGCTTCATTAGGACCGGGGAGCTGTTTTTT

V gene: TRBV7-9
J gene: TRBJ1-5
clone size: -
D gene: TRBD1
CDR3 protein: CASSLGGQGEVSSNQPQHF
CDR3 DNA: TGTGCCAGCAGCTTAGGCGGGCAGGGGGAGGTTTCGAGCAATCAGCCCCAGCATTTT

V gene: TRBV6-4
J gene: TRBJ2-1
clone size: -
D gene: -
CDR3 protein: CASSLQGGDEQFF
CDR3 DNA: TGTGCCAGCAGTTTACAGGGAGGCGATGAGCAGTTCTTC

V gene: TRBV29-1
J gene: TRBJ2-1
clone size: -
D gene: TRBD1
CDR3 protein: CSVESGGQGFPSALYNEQFF
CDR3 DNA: TGCAGCGTTGAGTCTGGGGGACAGGGGTTTCCGTCCGCCCTCTACAATGAGCAGTTCTTC

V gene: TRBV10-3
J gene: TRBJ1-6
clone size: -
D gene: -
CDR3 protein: CAISESMVRVPENGSPLHF
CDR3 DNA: TGTGCCATCAGTGAGTCGATGGTCAGGGTACCTGAGAATGGGTCACCCCTCCACTTT

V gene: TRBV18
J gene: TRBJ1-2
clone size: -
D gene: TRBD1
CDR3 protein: CASSDILGQGLSGYTF
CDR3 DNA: TGTGCCAGCTCAGATATTCTGGGACAGGGTTTATCTGGCTACACCTTC

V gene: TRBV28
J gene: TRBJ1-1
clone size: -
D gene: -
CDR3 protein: CASSLTGGTEAFF
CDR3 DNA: TGTGCCAGCAGTTTGACGGGGGGTACTGAAGCTTTCTTT

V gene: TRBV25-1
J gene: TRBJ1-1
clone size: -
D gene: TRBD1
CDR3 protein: CASRTGGTEAFF
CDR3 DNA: TGTGCCAGCAGGACAGGGGGCACTGAAGCTTTCTTT

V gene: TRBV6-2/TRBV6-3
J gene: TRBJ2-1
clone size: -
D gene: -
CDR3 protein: CASSYLRMNNEQFF
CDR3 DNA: TGTGCCAGCAGTTACCTCAGGATGAACAATGAGCAGTTCTTC

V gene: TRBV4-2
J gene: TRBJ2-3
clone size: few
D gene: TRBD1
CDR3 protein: CASSQETGGTDTQYF
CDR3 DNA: TGTGCCAGCAGCCAGGAGACAGGGGGCACAGATACGCAGTATTTT

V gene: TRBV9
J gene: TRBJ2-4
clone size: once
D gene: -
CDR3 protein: CASSEGPALAKNIQYF
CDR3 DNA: TGTGCCAGCAGCGAGGGACCCGCCCTAGCCAAAAACATTCAGTACTTC

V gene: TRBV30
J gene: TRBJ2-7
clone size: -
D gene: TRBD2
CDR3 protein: CAWAGTSGTYEQYF
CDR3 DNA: TGTGCCTGGGCCGGGACTAGCGGTACCTACGAGCAGTACTTC

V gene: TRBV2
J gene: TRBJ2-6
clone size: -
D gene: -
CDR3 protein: CASSEVGKGTGTF
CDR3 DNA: -

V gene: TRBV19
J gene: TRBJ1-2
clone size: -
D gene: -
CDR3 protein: CASAGTSPNYGYTF
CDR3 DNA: TGTGCCAGCGCGGGGACGTCACCTAACTATGGCTACACCTTC

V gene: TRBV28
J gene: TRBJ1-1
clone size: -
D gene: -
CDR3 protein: CASSLTTPEAFF
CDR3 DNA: TGTGCCAGCAGTCTTACTACACCTGAAGCTTTCTTT

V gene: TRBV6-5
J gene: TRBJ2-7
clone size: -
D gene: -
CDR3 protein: CASSYQTGSSYEQYF
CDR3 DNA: TGTGCCAGCAGTTACCAGACAGGAAGCTCCTACGAGCAGTACTTC

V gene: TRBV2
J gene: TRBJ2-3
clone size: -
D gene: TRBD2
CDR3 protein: CASRQTSADTQYF
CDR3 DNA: TGTGCCAGCAGGCAGACTAGCGCAGATACGCAGTATTTT

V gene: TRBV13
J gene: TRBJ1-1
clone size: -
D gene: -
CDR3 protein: CASSLGQGTEAFF
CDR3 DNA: TGTGCCAGCAGCTTAGGTCAGGGGACTGAAGCTTTCTTT

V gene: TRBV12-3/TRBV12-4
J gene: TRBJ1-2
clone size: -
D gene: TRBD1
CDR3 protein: CASSARGNYGYTF
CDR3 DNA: TGTGCCAGCAGTGCCAGGGGGAACTATGGCTACACCTTC

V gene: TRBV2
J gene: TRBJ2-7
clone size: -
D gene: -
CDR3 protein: CASSGTGLAYEQYF
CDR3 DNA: TGTGCCAGCAGTGGTACAGGCTTGGCCTACGAGCAGTACTTC

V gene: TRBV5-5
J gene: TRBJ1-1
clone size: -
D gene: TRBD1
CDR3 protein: CASSLEQGFGNTEAFF
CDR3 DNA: TGTGCCAGCAGCTTGGAACAGGGGTTTGGGAACACTGAAGCTTTCTTT

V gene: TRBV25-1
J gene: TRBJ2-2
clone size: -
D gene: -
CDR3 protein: CASSEIGTEITGELFF
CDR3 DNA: TGTGCCAGCAGTGAGATCGGGACGGAAATCACCGGGGAGCTGTTTTTT

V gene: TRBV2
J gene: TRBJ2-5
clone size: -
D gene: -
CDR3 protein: CASSREERETQYF
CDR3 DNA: TGTGCCAGCAGCCGTGAGGAGCGAGAGACCCAGTACTTC

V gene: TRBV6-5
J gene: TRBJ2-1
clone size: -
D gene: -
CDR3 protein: CASTSGHQYNEQFF
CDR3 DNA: TGTGCCAGCACCTCGGGACACCAGTACAATGAGCAGTTCTTC

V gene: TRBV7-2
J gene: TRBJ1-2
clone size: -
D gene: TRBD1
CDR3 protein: CASSLLQGAKGYTF
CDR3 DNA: TGTGCCAGCAGCTTATTGCAGGGGGCGAAAGGCTACACCTTC

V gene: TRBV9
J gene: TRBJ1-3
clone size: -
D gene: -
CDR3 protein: CASSVAASGNTIYF
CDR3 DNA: TGTGCCAGCAGCGTAGCCGCCTCTGGAAACACCATATATTTT

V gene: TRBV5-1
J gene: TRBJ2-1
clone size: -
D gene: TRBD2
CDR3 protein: CASSLGLATYNEQFF
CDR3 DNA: TGCGCCAGCAGCTTGGGACTAGCGACCTACAATGAGCAGTTCTTC

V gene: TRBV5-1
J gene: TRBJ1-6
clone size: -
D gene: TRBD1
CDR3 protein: CASSRDSTSPLHF
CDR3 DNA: TGCGCCAGCAGCAGGGACAGTACATCACCCCTCCACTTT

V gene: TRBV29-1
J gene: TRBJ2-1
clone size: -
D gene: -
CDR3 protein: CSVVGREKQHHNEQFF
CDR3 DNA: TGCAGCGTTGTCGGCAGGGAGAAACAGCACCACAATGAGCAGTTCTTC

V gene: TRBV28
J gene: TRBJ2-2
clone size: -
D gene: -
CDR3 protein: CASIKRNTGELFF
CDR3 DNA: TGTGCCAGCATCAAGAGAAACACCGGGGAGCTGTTTTTT

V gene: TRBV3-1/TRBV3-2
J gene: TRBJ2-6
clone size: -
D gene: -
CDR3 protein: CASSQEAVAGANVLTF
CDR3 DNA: TGTGCCAGCAGCCAAGAGGCGGTGGCTGGGGCCAACGTCCTGACTTTC

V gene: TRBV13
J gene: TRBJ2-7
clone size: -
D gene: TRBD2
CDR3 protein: CASSLGTSGTYEQYF
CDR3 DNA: TGTGCCAGCAGCTTAGGGACTAGCGGGACCTACGAGCAGTACTTC